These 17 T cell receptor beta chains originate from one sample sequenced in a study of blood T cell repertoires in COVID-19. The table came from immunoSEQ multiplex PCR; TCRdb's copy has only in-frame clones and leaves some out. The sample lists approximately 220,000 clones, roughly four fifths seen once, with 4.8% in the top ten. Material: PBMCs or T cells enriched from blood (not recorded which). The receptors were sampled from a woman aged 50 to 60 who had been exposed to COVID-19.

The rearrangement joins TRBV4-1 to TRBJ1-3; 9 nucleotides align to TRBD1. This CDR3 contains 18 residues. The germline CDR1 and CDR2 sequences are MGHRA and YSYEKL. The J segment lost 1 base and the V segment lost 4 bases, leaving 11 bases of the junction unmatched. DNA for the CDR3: TGCGCCAGCAGCCTGCGGGACAGGGAAAGATCATCTGGAAACACCATATATTTT. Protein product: CASSLRDRERSSGNTIYF.

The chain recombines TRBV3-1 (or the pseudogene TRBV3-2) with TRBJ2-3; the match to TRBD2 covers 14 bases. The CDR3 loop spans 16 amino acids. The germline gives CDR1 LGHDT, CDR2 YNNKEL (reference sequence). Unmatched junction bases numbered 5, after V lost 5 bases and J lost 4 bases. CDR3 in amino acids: CASSSRLAGGPDTQYF. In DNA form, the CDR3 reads TGTGCCAGCAGCTCGCGACTAGCGGGGGGGCCAGATACGCAGTATTTT.

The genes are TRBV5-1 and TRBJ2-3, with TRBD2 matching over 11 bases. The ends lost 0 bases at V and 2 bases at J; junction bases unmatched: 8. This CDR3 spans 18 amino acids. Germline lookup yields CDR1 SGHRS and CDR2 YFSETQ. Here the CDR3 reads CASSLADLAGGYTDTQYF. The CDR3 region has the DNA TGCGCCAGCAGCTTGGCCGACCTAGCGGGGGGTTACACAGATACGCAGTATTTT.

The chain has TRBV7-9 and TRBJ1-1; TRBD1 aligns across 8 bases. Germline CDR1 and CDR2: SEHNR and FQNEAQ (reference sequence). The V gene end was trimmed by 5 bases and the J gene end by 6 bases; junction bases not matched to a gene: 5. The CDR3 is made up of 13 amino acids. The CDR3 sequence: CASSLGQESEAFF. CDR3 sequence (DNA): TGTGCCAGCAGCCTGGGACAGGAGTCTGAAGCTTTCTTT.

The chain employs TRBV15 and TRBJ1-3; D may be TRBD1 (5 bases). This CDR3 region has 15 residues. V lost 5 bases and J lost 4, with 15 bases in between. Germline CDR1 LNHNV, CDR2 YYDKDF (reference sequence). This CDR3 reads CATSSSQVSGNTIYF. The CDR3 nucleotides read TGTGCCACCAGCTCTTCACAGGTCTCCGGAAACACCATATATTTT.

CDR3 nucleotide sequence: TGTGCCAGCAGCTCTTCTACTAGCGCAGTTTTAGATGAGCAGTTCTTC. Translating gives CASSSSTSAVLDEQFF. The chain uses TRBV13 and TRBJ2-1; 7 nucleotides match TRBD2. Trimming took 4 bases from V and 8 from J; bases not matched to a gene: 14. The CDR3 has 16 amino acids. Germline loops: CDR1 PRHDT, CDR2 FYEKMQ (reference sequence).

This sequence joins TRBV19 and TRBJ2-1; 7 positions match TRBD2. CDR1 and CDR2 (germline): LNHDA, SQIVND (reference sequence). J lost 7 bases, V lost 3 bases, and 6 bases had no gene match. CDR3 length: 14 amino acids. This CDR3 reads CASSIGLGSNEQFF. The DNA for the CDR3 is TGTGCCAGTAGTATCGGACTAGGTAGTAATGAGCAGTTCTTC.

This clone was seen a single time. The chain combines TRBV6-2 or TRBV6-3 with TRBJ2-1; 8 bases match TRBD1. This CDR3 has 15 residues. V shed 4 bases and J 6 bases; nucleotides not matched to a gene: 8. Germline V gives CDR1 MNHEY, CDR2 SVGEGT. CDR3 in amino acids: CASSSRRQGFNEQFF. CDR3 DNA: TGTGCCAGCAGTTCCAGGAGACAGGGGTTCAATGAGCAGTTCTTC.

The CDR3 protein is CASSPPPQSNQPQHF. Here the CDR3 DNA reads TGTGCCAGCTCACCACCGCCACAGAGCAATCAGCCCCAGCATTTT. This chain links TRBV18 with TRBJ1-5; unclear D gene. V was cut by 0 bases and J by 1 base, with 7 bases left in between. This CDR3 region has 15 residues. Germline lookup yields CDR1 KGHSH and CDR2 LQKENI.

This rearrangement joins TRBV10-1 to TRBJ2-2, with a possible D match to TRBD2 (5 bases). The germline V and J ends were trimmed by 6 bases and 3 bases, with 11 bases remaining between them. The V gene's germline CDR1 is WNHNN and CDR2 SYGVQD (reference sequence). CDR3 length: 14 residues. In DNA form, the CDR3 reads TGCGCCAGCAGGAAGGAGGTGGACACCGGGGAGCTGTTTTTT. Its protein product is CASRKEVDTGELFF.

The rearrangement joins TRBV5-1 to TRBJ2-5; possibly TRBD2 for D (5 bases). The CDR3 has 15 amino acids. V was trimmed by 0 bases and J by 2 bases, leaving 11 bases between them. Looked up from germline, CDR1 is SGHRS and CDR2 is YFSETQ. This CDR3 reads CASSLEGLLQETQYF. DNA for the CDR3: TGCGCCAGCAGCTTGGAAGGACTCCTACAAGAGACCCAGTACTTC.

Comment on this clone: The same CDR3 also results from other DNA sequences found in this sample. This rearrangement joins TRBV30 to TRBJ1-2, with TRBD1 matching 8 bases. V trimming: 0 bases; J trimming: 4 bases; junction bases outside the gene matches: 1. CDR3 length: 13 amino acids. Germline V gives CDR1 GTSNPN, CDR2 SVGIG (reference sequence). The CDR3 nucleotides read TGTGCCTGGAGTGTGGGGACAGGCTATGGCTACACCTTC. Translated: CAWSVGTGYGYTF.

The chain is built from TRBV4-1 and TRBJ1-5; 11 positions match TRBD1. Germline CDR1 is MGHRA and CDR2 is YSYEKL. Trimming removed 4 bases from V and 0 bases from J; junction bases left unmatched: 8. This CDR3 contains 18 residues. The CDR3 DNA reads TGCGCCAGCAGCCCCCCGGGACAGGGGGTTTATAGCAATCAGCCCCAGCATTTT. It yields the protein CASSPPGQGVYSNQPQHF.

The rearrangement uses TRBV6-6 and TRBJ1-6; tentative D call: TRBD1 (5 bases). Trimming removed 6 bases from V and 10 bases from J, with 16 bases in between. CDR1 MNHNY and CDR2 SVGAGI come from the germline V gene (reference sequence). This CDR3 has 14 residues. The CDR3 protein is CASRGDGGNSPLHF. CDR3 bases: TGTGCCAGCAGGGGGGACGGCGGGAACTCACCCCTCCACTTT.

CDR3 coding DNA: TGCGCCAGCAGCCCCGGTCGACAGCCCGCCTTTGAAGCTTTCTTT. This sequence encodes CASSPGRQPAFEAFF. The chain couples TRBV5-1 to TRBJ1-1; D perhaps matches TRBD1 (5 bases). Germline loops: CDR1 SGHRS, CDR2 YFSETQ. V lost 4 bases, J lost 7 bases, and 20 bases lay in between. The CDR3 runs 15 residues. Complete variable domain (other parts from reference TRBV5-1 and TRBJ1-1): KAGVTQTPRYLIKTRGQQVTLSCSPISGHRSVSWYQQTPGQGLQFLFEYFSETQRNKGNFPGRFSGRQFSNSRSEMNVSTLELGDSALYLCASSPGRQPAFEAFFGQGTRLTVV.

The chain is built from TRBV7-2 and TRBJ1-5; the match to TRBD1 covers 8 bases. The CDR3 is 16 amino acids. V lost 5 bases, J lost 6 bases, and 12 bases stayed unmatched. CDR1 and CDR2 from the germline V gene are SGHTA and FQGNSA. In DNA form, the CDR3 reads TGTGCCAGCAGCCCCGGACAGGGAATATGGGTTCAGCCCCAGCATTTT. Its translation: CASSPGQGIWVQPQHF.

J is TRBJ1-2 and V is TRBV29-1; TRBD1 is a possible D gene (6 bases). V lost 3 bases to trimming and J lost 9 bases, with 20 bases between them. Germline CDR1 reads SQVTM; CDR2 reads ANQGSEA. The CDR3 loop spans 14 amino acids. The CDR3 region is CSVDFGPGQGSYTF. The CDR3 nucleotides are TGCAGCGTTGATTTCGGTCCGGGGCAGGGGAGCTACACCTTC. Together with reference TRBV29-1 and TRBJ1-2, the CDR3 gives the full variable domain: SAVISQKPSRDICQRGTSLTIQCQVDSQVTMMFWYRQQPGQSLTLIATANQGSEATYESGFVIDKFPISRPNLTFSTLTVSNMSPEDSSIYLCSVDFGPGQGSYTFGSGTRLTVV.